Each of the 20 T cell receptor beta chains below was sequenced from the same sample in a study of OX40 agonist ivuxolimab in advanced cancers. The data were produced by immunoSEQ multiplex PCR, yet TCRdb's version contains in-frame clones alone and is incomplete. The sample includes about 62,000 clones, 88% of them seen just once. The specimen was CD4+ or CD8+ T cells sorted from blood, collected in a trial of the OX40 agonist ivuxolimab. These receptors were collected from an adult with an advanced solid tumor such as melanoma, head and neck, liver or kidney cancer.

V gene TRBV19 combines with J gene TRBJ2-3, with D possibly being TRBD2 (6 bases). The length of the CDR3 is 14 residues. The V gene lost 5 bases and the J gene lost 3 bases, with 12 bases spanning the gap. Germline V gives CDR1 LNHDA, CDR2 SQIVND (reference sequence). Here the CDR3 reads CASSVAGGTDTQYF. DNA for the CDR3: TGTGCCAGTAGTGTGGCTGGGGGGACAGATACGCAGTATTTT.

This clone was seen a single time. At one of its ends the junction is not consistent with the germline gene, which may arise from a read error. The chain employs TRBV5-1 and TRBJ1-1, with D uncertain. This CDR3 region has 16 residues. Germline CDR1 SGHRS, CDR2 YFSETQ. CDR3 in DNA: TGCGCCAGCAGCTTGCCCCTCGGGGTAGTGAACGCTGAAGCTTTCTTT. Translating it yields CASSLPLGVVNAEAFF.

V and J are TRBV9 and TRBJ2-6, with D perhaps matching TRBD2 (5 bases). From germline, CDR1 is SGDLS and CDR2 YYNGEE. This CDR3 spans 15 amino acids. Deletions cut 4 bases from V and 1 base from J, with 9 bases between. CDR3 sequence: CASSPPGSGANVLTF. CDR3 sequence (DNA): TGTGCCAGCAGCCCCCCGGGGTCTGGGGCCAACGTCCTGACTTTC. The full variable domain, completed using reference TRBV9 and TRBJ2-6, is DSGVTQTPKHLITATGQRVTLRCSPRSGDLSVYWYQQSLDQGLQFLIQYYNGEERAKGNILERFSAQQFPDLHSELNLSSLELGDSALYFCASSPPGSGANVLTFGAGSRLTVL.

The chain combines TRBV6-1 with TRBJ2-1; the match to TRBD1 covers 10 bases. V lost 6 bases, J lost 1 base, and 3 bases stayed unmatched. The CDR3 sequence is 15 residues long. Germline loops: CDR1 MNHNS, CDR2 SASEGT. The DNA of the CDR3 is TGTGCCAGCAGCAGACAGGGGGCGTCCTACAATGAGCAGTTCTTC. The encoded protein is CASSRQGASYNEQFF.

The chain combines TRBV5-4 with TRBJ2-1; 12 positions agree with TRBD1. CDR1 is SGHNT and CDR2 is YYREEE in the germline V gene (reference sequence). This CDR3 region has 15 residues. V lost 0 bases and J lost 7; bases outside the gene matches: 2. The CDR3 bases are TGTGCCAGCAGCTTGGTGGGACAGGGGGCAAATGAGCAGTTCTTC. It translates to CASSLVGQGANEQFF.

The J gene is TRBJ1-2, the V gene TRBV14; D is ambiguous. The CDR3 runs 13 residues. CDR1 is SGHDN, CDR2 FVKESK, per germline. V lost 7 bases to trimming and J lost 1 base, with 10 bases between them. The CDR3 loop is CASTPGGNYGYTF. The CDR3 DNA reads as TGTGCCAGCACCCCGGGTGGTAACTATGGCTACACCTTC.

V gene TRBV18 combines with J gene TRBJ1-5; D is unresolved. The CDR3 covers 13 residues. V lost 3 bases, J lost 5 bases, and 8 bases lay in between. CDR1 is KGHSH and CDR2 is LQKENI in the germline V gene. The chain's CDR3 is CASSPQADQPQHF. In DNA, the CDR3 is TGTGCCAGCTCACCTCAAGCCGATCAGCCCCAGCATTTT.

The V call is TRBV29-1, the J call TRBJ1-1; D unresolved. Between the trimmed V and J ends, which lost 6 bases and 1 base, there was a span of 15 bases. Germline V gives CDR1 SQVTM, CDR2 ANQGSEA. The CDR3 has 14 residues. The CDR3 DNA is TGCAGCGTCCTAGCGGCTGGATCGAACACTGAAGCTTTCTTT. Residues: CSVLAAGSNTEAFF.

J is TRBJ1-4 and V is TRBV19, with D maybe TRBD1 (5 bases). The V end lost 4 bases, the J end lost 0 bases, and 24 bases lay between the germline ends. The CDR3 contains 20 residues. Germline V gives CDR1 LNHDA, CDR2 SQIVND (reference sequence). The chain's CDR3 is CASSNQGLDGYYATNEKLFF. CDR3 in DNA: TGTGCCAGTAGTAACCAGGGTTTAGACGGCTATTATGCAACTAATGAAAAACTGTTTTTT.

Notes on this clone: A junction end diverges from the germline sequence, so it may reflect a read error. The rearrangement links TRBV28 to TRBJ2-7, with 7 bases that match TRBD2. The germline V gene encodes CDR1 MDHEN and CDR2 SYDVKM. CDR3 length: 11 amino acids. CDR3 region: CASSPGLVPSF. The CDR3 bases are TGTGCCAGCAGTCCTGGACTAGTGCCCTCTTTC. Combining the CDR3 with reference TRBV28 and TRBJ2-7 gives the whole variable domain DVKVTQSSRYLVKRTGEKVFLECVQDMDHENMFWYRQDPGLGLRLIYFSYDVKMKEKGDIPEGYSVSREKKERFSLILESASTNQTSMYLCASSPGLVPSFGPGTRLTVT.

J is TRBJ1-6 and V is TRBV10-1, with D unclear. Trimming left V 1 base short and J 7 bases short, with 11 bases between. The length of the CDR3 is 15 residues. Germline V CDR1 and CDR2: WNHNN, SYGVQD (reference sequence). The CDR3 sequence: CASSEFDGENSPLHF. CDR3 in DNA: TGCGCCAGCAGTGAGTTCGACGGAGAGAATTCACCCCTCCACTTT.

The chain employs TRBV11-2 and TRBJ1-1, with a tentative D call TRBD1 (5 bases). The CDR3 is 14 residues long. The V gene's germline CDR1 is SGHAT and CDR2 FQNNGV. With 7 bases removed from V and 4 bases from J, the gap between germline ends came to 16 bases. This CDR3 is CASNREQGGTEAFF. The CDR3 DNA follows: TGTGCCAGCAACCGAGAGCAGGGTGGCACTGAAGCTTTCTTT. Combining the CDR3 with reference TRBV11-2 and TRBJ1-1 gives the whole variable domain EAGVAQSPRYKIIEKRQSVAFWCNPISGHATLYWYQQILGQGPKLLIQFQNNGVVDDSQLPKDRFSAERLKGVDSTLKIQPAKLEDSAVYLCASNREQGGTEAFFGQGTRLTVV.

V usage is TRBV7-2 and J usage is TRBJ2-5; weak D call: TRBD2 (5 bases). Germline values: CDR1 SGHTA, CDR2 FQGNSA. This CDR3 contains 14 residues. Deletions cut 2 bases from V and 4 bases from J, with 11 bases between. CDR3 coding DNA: TGTGCCAGCAGCTTAAACCCAGGAGGAGAGACCCAGTACTTC. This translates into CASSLNPGGETQYF.

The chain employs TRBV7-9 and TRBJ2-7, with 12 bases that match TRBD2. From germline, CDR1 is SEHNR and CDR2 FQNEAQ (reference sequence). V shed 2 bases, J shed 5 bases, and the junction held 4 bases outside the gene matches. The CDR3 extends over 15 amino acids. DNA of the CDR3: TGTGCCAGCAGCTTATCGTGGACTAGCGGGGACGAGCAGTACTTC. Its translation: CASSLSWTSGDEQYF.

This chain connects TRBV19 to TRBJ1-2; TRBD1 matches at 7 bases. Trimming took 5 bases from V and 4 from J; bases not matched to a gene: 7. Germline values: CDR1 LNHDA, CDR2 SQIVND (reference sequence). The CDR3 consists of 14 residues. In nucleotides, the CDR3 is TGTGCCAGTAGTTTTGGAGGGGGCTTCTATGGCTACACCTTC. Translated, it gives CASSFGGGFYGYTF.

The CDR3: CASTGGQGAYNEQFF. DNA of the CDR3: TGTGCCAGCACTGGTGGGCAGGGGGCATACAATGAGCAGTTCTTC. The gene calls are TRBV6-5 and TRBJ2-1; TRBD1 aligns across 8 bases. CDR3 length: 15 residues. Trimming took 7 bases from V and 4 from J; bases not matched to a gene: 9. Germline CDR1 and CDR2: MNHEY and SVGAGI.

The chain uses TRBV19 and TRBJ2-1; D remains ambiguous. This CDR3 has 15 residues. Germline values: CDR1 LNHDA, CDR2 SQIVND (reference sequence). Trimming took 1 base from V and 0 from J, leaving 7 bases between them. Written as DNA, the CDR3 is TGTGCCAGTAGTATAGGCCAGAGCTCCTACAATGAGCAGTTCTTC. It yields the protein CASSIGQSSYNEQFF.

The CDR3: CASNSRGGTDTQYF. CDR3 DNA: TGTGCCAGCAATTCGAGGGGAGGGACAGATACGCAGTATTTT. The genes are TRBV27 and TRBJ2-3; 7 bases fit TRBD2. The ends lost 7 bases at V and 3 bases at J; junction bases unmatched: 7. This CDR3 comprises 14 residues. Germline assignment: CDR1 MNHEY and CDR2 SMNVEV (reference sequence).

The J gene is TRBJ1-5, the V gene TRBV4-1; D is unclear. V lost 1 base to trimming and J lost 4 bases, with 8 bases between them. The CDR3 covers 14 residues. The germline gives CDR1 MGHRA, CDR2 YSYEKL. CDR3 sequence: CASSQALGNQPQHF. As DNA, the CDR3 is TGCGCCAGCAGCCAAGCTCTGGGGAATCAGCCCCAGCATTTT.

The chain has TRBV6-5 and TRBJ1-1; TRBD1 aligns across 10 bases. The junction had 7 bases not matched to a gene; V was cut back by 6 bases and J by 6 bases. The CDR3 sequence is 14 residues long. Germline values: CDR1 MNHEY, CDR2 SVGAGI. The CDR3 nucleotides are TGTGCCAGCAGCCTCGGACAGGGGGTCCCTGAAGCTTTCTTT. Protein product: CASSLGQGVPEAFF.